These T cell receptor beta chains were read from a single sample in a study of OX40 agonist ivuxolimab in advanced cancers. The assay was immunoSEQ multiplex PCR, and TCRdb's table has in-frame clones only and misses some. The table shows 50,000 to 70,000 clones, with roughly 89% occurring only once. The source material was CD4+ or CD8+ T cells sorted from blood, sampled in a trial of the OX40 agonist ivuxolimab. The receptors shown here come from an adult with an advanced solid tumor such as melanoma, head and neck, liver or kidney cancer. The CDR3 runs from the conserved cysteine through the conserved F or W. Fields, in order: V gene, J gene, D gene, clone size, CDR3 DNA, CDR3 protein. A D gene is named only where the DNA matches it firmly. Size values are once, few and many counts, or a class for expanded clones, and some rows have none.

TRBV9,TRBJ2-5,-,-,TGTGCCAGCAGCGTAGGGCAGGGTCAGGAGACCCAGTACTTC,CASSVGQGQETQYF
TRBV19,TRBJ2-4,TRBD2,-,TGTGCCAGTAGCCGGCTAGCGGGCCTAGCCAAAAACATTCAGTACTTC,CASSRLAGLAKNIQYF
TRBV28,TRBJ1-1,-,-,TGTGCCAGCAGTTTTGCAGGGGCAGAAGCTTTCTTT,CASSFAGAEAFF
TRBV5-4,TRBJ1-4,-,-,TGTGCCAGCAGCTTGGGCAGGGGCACAACTAATGAAAAACTGTTTTTT,CASSLGRGTTNEKLFF
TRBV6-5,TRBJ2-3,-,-,TGTGCCAGCAGTTACCCAGGGGGGAGCACAGATACGCAGTATTTT,CASSYPGGSTDTQYF
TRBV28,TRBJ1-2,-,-,TGTGCCAGCAGTCCCCGACAGATCTATGGCTACACCTTC,CASSPRQIYGYTF
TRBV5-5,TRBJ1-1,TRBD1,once,TGTGCCAGCAGCTTTCAGGGGGAGACTGAAGCTTTCTTT,CASSFQGETEAFF
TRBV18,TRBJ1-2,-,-,TGTGCCAGCTCAGTTAACAGGGATGGCTACACCTTC,CASSVNRDGYTF
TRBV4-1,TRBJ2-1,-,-,TGCGCCAGCAGCCAAAGGGGTATCAGGACAGAGGGAAACGGCAATGAGCAGTTCTTC,CASSQRGIRTEGNGNEQFF
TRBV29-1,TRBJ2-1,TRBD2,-,TGCAGCGGGACTAGCGGGAGGGCCAGTGAGCAGTTCTTC,CSGTSGRASEQFF
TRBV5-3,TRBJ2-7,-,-,TGTGCCAGAAGCTTCGTAACAGGGAACGCCTACGAGCAGTACTTC,CARSFVTGNAYEQYF
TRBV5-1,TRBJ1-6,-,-,TGCGCCAGCAGCTTGGATTCCGGCCCAAATAATTCACCCCTCCACTTT,CASSLDSGPNNSPLHF
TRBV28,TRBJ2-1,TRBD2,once,TGTGCCAGCGCGCCGGGGGGGCTCTACAATGAGCAGTTCTTC,CASAPGGLYNEQFF
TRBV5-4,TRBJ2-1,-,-,TGTGCCAGCAGCTTGCATAGGCTAGTCCGAAGGAATGAGCAGTTCTTC,CASSLHRLVRRNEQFF
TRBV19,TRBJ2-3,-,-,TGTGCCACCTCTGAGGGCACTAGCACAGATACGCAGTATTTT,CATSEGTSTDTQYF
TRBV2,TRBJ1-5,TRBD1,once,TGTGCCAGCAGACAGGACAGGGTCAATCAGCCCCAGCATTTT,CASRQDRVNQPQHF
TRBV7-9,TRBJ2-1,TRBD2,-,TGTGCCAGCAGCTTACCGACTAGCGGGAGAAATGAGCAGTTCTTC,CASSLPTSGRNEQFF
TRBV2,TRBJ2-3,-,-,TGTGCCAGCAGCGCTGGACAGAGCACAGATACGCAGTATTTT,CASSAGQSTDTQYF
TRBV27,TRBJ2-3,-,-,TGTGCCAGCAGCCCCGGGCAGACTGATACGCAGTATTTT,CASSPGQTDTQYF
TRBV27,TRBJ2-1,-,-,TGTGCCAGCAGTCCCCCTCGCGCGTACAATGAGCAGTTCTTC,CASSPPRAYNEQFF
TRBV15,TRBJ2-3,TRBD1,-,TGTGCCACCAGCAGAAACACAGGGGGAAGCACAGATACGCAGTATTTT,CATSRNTGGSTDTQYF
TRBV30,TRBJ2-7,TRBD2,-,TGTGCCTGGAGTGCCTCAGCGGGGGAGCAGTACTTC,CAWSASAGEQYF
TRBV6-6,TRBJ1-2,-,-,TGTGCCAGCAGGCAACAGGGTTTATCCCTCTATGGCTACACCTTC,CASRQQGLSLYGYTF
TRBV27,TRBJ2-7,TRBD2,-,TGTGCCAGCAGTTTTATAGGTGCAGCGGGAGACTACGAGCAGTACTTC,CASSFIGAAGDYEQYF
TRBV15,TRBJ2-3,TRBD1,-,TGTGCCACCAGCAGTGGACAGGGAATTGTAGATACGCAGTATTTT,CATSSGQGIVDTQYF
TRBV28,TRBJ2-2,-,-,TGTGCCAGCAGTGTCCCGTCCTCGACACGCGGGGAGCTGTTTTTT,CASSVPSSTRGELFF
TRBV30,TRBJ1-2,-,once,TGTGCCTGGAGTTGGGCAGGGTCCTATGGCTACACCTTC,CAWSWAGSYGYTF
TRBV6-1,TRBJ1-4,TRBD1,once,TGTGCCAGCAGGTTGGACAGGGTCAATGAAAAACTGTTTTTT,CASRLDRVNEKLFF
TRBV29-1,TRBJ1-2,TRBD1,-,TGCAGCGTAGCGGGACAGTCTTATGGCTACACCTTC,CSVAGQSYGYTF
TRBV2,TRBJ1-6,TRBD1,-,TGTGCCAGCAACGCACAGGGGGAGAATTCACCCCTCCACTTT,CASNAQGENSPLHF
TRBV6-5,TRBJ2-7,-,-,TGTGCCAGCAGTGACCGGGACGCCTCCTACGAGCAGTACTTC,CASSDRDASYEQYF
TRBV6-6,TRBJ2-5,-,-,TGTGCCAGCAGTTACTCGAATGCGGGCGGCTCGACCCAGTACTTC,CASSYSNAGGSTQYF
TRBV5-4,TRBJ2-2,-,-,TGTGCCAGCAGCCGCGGGAACACCGGGGAGCTGTTTTTT,CASSRGNTGELFF